The sequence of this TCR beta chain was determined in a study of blood T cell repertoires in COVID-19. Background on the study: Acute-phase and convalescent COVID-19 samples originated in the United States, Italy and Spain. PBMCs, B-cell-depleted T cells, or T cells provided the cDNA or gDNA that made up the material.

Per the original data handling: From reference gene primer amplification, estimates of nucleated cell counts were derived. Sequencing was performed with immunoSEQ multiplex PCR; in TCRdb, only in-frame clones are kept and a portion is missing. The V and J calls and the clone size are those of that table, but D and trimming were determined from the DNA. This table has 160,000 or so clones, around 83% appearing once. This CDR3 has 16 amino acids. The germline V gene has CDR1 SGDLS and CDR2 YYNGEE. Trimming took 3 bases from V and 5 from J; bases not matched to a gene: 14. V and J are TRBV9 and TRBJ2-7; 7 bases are shared with TRBD2. The sequenced sample consisted of peripheral blood. The TCR was taken from a man aged 35 to 55 with acute or convalescent COVID-19. The CDR3 DNA sequence: TGTGCCAGCAGCGGCCCCCGGGGGGTGCTAGGGGACGAGCAGTACTTC. Its translation is CASSGPRGVLGDEQYF. The full variable domain, in which reference TRBV9 and TRBJ2-7 provide the parts outside the CDR3, is DSGVTQTPKHLITATGQRVTLRCSPRSGDLSVYWYQQSLDQGLQFLIQYYNGEERAKGNILERFSAQQFPDLHSELNLSSLELGDSALYFCASSGPRGVLGDEQYFGPGTRLTVT.